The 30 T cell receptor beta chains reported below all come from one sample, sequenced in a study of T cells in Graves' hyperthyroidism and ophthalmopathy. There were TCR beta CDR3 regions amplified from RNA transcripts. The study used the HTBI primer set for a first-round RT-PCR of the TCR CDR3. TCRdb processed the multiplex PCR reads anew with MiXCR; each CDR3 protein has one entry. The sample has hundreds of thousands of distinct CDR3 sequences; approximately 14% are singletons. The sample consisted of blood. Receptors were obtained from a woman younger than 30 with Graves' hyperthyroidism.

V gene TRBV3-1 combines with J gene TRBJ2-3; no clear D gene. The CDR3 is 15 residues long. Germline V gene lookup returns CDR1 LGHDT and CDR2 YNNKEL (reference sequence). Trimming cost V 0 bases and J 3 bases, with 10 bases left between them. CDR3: CASSQDVLRTDTQYF. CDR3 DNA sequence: TGTGCCAGCAGCCAAGATGTCCTCCGGACAGATACGCAGTATTTT.

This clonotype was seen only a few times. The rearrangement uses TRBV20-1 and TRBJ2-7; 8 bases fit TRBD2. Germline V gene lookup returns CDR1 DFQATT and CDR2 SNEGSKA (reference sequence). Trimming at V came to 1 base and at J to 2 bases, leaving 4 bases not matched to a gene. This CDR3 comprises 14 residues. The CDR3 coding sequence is TGCAGTGCTAGAGGGGGAGCGGGAGCCTACGAGCAGTACTTC. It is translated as CSARGGAGAYEQYF.

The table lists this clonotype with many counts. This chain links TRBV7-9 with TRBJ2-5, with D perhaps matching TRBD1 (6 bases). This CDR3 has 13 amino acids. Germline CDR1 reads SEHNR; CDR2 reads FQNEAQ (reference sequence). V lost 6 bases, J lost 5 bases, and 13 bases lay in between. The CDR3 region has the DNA TGTGCCAGCAGAACCTCAACAGGGGAGACCCAGTACTTC. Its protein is CASRTSTGETQYF.

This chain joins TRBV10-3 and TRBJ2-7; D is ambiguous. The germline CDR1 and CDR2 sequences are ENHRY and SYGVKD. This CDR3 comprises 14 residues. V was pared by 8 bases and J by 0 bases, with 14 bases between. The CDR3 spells CAIPGRISSYEQYF. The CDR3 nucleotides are TGTGCCATCCCAGGACGTATCAGCTCCTACGAGCAGTACTTC.

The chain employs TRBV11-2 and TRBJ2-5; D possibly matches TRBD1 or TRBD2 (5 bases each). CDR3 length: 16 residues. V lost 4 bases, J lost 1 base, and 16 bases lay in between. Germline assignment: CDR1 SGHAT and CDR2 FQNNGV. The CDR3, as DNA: TGTGCCAGCAGCTCACCTCCGGGACGGCGCCAAGAGACCCAGTACTTC. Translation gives CASSSPPGRRQETQYF.

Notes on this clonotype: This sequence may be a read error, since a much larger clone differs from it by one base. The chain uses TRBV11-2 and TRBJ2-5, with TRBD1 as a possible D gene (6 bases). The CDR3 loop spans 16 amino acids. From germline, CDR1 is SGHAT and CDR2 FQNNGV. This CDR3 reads CASSPDSPRSQETRYF. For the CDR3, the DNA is TGTGCCAGCAGCCCGGACAGCCCACGGTCCCAAGAGACCCGGTACTTC.

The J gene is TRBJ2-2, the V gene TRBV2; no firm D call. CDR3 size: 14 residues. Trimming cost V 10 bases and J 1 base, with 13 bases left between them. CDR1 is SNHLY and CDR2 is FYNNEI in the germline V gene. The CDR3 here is CATPDRQNTGELFF. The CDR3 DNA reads TGTGCCACACCCGACCGACAGAACACCGGGGAGCTGTTTTTT.

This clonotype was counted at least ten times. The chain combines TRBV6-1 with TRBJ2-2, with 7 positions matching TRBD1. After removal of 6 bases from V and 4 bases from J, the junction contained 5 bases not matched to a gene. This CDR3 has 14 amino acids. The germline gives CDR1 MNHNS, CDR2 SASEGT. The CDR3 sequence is CASSLDRITGELFF. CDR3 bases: TGTGCCAGCAGCTTGGACAGGATCACCGGGGAGCTGTTTTTT.

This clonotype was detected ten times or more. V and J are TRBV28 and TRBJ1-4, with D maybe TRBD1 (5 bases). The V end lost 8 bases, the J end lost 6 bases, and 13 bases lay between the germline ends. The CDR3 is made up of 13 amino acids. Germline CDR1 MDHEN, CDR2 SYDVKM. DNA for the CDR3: TGTGCCAGCCTCTTTGGGGCTGATGAAAAACTGTTTTTT. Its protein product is CASLFGADEKLFF.

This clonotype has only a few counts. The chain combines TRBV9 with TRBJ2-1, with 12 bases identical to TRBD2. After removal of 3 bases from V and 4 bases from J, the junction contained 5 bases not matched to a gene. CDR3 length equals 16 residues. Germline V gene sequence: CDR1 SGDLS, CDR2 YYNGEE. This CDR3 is CASSAGLAGSYNEQFF. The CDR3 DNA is TGTGCCAGCAGCGCCGGACTAGCGGGAAGTTACAATGAGCAGTTCTTC.

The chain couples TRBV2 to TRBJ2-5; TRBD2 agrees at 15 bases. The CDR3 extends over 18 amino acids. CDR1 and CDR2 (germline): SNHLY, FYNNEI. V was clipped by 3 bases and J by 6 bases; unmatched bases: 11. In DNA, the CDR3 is TGTGCCAGCAGTGACACGAGGGGGACTAGCGGGAGGTTGAAGACCCAGTACTTC. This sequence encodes CASSDTRGTSGRLKTQYF.

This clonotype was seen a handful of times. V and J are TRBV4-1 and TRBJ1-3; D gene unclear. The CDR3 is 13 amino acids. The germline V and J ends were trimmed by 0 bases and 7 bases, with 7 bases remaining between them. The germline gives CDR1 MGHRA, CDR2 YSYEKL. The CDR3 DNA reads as TGCGCCAGCAGCCAAGATCCCCCGAACACCATATATTTT. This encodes CASSQDPPNTIYF.

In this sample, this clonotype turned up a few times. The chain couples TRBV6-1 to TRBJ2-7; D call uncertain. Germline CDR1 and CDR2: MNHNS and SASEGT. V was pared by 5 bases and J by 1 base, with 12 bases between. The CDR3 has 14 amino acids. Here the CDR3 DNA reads TGTGCCAGCAGTCCTCTCCTCCAGTCCTACGAGCAGTACTTC. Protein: CASSPLLQSYEQYF.

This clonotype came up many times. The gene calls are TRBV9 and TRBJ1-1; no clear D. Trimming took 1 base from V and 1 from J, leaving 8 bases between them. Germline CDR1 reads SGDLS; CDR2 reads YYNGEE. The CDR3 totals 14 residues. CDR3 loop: CASSVLAENTEAFF. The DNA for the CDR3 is TGTGCCAGCAGCGTATTGGCGGAGAACACTGAAGCTTTCTTT.

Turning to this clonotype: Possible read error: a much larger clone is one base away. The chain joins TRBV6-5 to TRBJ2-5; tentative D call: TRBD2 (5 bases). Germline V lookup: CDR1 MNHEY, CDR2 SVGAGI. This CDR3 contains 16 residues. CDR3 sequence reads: CAGSWHRGGGQETQYF. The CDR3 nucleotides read TGTGCCGGCAGTTGGCATAGAGGAGGAGGCCAAGAGACCCAGTACTTC.

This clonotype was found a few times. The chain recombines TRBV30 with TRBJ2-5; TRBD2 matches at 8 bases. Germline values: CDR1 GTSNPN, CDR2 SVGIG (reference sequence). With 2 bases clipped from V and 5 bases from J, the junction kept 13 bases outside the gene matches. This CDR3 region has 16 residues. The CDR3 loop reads CAWSPHLFSGTETQYF. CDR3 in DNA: TGTGCCTGGAGTCCCCACCTTTTTAGCGGGACCGAGACCCAGTACTTC.

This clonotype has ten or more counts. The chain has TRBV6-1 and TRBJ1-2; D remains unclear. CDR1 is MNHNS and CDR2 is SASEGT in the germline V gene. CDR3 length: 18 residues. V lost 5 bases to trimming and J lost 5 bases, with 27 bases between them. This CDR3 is CASSYTTGSAGGRYGYTF. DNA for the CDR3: TGTGCCAGCAGTTACACCACTGGGTCGGCAGGTGGACGATATGGCTACACCTTC.

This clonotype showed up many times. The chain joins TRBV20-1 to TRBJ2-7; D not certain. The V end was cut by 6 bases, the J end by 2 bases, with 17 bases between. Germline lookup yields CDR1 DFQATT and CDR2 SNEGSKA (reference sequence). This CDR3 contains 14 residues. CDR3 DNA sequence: TGCAGTGCGGACGAGCCCCAAAGAGCCTACGAGCAGTACTTC. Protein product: CSADEPQRAYEQYF.

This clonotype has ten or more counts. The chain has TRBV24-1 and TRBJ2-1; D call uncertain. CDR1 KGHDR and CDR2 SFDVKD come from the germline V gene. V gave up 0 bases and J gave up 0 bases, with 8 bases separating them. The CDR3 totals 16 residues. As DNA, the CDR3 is TGTGCCACCAGTGATTTGCAACGGCCCTCCTACAATGAGCAGTTCTTC. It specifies CATSDLQRPSYNEQFF.

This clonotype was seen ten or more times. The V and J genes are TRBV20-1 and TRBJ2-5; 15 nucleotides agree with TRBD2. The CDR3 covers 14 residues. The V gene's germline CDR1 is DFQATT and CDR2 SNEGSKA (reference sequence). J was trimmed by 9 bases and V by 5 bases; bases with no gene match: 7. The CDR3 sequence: CSASGLAGGEAQYF. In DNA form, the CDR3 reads TGCAGTGCTTCGGGACTAGCGGGAGGTGAGGCCCAGTACTTC.

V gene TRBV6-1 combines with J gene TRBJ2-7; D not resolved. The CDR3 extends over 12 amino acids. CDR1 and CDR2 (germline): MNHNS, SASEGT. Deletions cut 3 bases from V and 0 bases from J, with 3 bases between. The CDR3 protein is CASSDPSYEQYF. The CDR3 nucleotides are TGTGCCAGCAGTGACCCCTCCTACGAGCAGTACTTC.

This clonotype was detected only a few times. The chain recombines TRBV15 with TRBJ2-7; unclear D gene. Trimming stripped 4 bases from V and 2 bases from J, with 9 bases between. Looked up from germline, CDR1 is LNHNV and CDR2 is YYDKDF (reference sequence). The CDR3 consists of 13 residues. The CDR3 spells CATSKDRTYEQYF. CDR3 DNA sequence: TGTGCCACCAGCAAGGACCGAACCTACGAGCAGTACTTC.

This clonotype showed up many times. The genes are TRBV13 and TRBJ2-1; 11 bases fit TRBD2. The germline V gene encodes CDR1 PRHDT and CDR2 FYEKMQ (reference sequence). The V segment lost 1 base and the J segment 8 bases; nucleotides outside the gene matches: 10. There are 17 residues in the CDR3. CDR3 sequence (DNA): TGTGCCAGCAGCTTAGTCCTAGCGGGAGGTGGGTCTTATGAGCAGTTCTTC. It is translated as CASSLVLAGGGSYEQFF.

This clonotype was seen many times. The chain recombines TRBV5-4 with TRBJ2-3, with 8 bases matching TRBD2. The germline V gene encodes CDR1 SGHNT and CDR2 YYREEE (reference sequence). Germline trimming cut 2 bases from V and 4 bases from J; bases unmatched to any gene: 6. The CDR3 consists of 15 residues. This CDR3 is CASSFQAGVADTQYF. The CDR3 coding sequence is TGTGCCAGCAGCTTTCAAGCGGGAGTGGCAGATACGCAGTATTTT.

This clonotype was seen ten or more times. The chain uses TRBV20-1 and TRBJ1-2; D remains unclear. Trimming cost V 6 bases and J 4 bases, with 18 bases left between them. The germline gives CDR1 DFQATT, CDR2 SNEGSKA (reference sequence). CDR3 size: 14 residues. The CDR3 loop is CSAPEIPGLYGYTF. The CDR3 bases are TGCAGTGCCCCAGAGATACCGGGCCTCTATGGCTACACCTTC.

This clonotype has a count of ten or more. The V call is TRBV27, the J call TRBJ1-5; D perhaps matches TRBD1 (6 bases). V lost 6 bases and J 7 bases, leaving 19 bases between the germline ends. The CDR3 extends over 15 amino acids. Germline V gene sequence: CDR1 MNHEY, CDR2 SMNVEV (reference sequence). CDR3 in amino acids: CASSTKGGGQQPQHF. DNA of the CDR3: TGTGCCAGCAGCACAAAGGGGGGGGGGCAACAGCCCCAGCATTTT.

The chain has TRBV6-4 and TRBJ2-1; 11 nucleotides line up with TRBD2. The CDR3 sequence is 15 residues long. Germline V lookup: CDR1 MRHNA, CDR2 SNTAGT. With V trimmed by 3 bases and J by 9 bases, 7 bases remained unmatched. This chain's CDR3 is CASSEGLAGLAEQFF. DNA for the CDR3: TGTGCCAGCAGTGAAGGACTAGCGGGTTTGGCTGAGCAGTTCTTC.

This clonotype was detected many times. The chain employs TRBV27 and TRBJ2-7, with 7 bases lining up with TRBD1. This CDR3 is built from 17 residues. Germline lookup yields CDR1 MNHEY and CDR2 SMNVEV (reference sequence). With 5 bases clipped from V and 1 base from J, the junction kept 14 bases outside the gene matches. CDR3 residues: CASSPTFRQGLSYEQYF. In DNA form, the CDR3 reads TGTGCCAGCAGTCCAACCTTCCGACAGGGTTTGTCCTACGAGCAGTACTTC.

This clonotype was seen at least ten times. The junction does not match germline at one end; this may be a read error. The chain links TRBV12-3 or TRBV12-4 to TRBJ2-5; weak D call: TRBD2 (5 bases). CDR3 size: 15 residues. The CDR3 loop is CASSLVGGRQETQYF. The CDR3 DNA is TGCGCCAGCAGTTTAGTTGGTGGGAGACAAGAGACCCAGTACTTC.

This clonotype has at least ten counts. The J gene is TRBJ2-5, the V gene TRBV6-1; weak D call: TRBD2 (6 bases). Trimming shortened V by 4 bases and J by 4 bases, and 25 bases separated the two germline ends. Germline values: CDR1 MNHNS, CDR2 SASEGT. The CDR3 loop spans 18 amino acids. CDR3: CASSVQRASWGVGETQYF. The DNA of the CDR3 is TGTGCCAGCAGTGTGCAGAGGGCCAGTTGGGGGGTAGGAGAGACCCAGTACTTC.